Listed here are 32 T cell receptor beta chains from one sample, sequenced in a study of T cell changes during pregnancy in multiple sclerosis. Data came from immunoSEQ multiplex PCR; TCRdb stores just in-frame clones and leaves some out. The sample records tens of thousands of clones, just over 90% being singletons. The source was CD4+ T cells from peripheral blood mononuclear cells, collected after pregnancy. The receptors were sampled from a female donor with multiple sclerosis, enrolled in a pregnancy study.

The rearrangement joins TRBV30 to TRBJ1-5; a weak D match, TRBD1 (6 bases). Trimming pared 1 base from V and 4 bases from J, leaving 14 bases between. The CDR3 totals 15 residues. Germline-derived CDR1 and CDR2 are GTSNPN and SVGIG (reference sequence). CDR3 nucleotide sequence: TGTGCCTGGAGTGCATCCTACAGGGTAAATCAGCCCCAGCATTTT. This encodes CAWSASYRVNQPQHF.

The CDR3 DNA is TGTGCCAGCAGCCAAGAAGTCATCAGGGGCACCAGGAGCTCCTACGAGCAGTACTTC. This encodes CASSQEVIRGTRSSYEQYF. This chain uses TRBV14 with TRBJ2-7; weak D call: TRBD1 (6 bases). The germline V and J ends were trimmed by 0 bases and 0 bases, with 21 bases remaining between them. This CDR3 region has 19 residues. CDR1 SGHDN and CDR2 FVKESK come from the germline V gene.

This clone showed up just once. The V gene is TRBV4-2, the J gene TRBJ2-5, with D tentatively TRBD2 (5 bases). The CDR3 loop spans 16 amino acids. V lost 0 bases and J lost 5, with 16 bases in between. CDR1 is LGHNA, CDR2 YNFKEQ, per germline. The CDR3 DNA follows: TGTGCCAGCAGCCAAGAACGGGCGGCTCGAGGGGAGACCCAGTACTTC. It yields the protein CASSQERAARGETQYF.

The chain combines TRBV19 with TRBJ2-7; 7 bases are shared with TRBD1. Germline V gives CDR1 LNHDA, CDR2 SQIVND (reference sequence). V lost 1 base, J lost 2 bases, and 5 bases stayed unmatched. CDR3 size: 15 residues. CDR3 amino acids: CASSIVGQGAYEQYF. The CDR3 bases are TGTGCCAGTAGTATAGTAGGCCAGGGGGCCTACGAGCAGTACTTC.

In DNA, the CDR3 is TGCAGTGCTAGCGGGGAAGAGACCCAGTACTTC. Protein product: CSASGEETQYF. This chain uses TRBV20-1 with TRBJ2-5; D is perhaps TRBD2 (5 bases). The germline V gene encodes CDR1 DFQATT and CDR2 SNEGSKA (reference sequence). The V gene lost 3 bases and the J gene lost 3 bases, with 5 bases spanning the gap. There are 11 residues in the CDR3.

The CDR3 bases are TGCGCCAGCAGCTTTGGCCGGACAGTGAACACTGAAGCTTTCTTT. Protein sequence: CASSFGRTVNTEAFF. The rearrangement uses TRBV5-1 and TRBJ1-1, with D possibly TRBD1 on 6 matching bases. Trimming took 2 bases from V and 0 from J, leaving 11 bases between them. The CDR3 covers 15 residues. Germline CDR1 SGHRS, CDR2 YFSETQ.

The J gene is TRBJ2-1, the V gene TRBV19, with 7 bases matching TRBD2. J lost 10 bases, V lost 5 bases, and 11 bases had no gene match. Germline CDR1 and CDR2: LNHDA and SQIVND (reference sequence). This CDR3 spans 14 amino acids. The CDR3 here is CASSPRPSAGEQFF. The CDR3 nucleotides read TGTGCCAGTAGTCCCCGGCCTTCAGCGGGGGAGCAGTTCTTC.

The chain couples TRBV19 to TRBJ2-7; tentatively, D is TRBD2 (7 bases). The CDR3 runs 13 residues. V dropped 8 bases and J dropped 6 bases, with 17 bases sitting between them. Germline values: CDR1 LNHDA, CDR2 SQIVND (reference sequence). As DNA, the CDR3 is TGTGCCAGTGGTCCTGCCGGGGGGCTCGAGCAGTACTTC. Translated, it gives CASGPAGGLEQYF. Looking up the rest from reference TRBV19 and TRBJ2-7 gives the full variable domain: DGGITQSPKYLFRKEGQNVTLSCEQNLNHDAMYWYRQDPGQGLRLIYYSQIVNDFQKGDIAEGYSVSREKKESFPLTVTSAQKNPTAFYLCASGPAGGLEQYFGPGTRLTVT.

This clone was recorded only once. The CDR3 DNA reads TGTGCCAGTAGTCCCGAGACAGGGTCTCGCAATCAGCCCCAGCATTTT. This sequence encodes CASSPETGSRNQPQHF. The chain carries TRBV19 and TRBJ1-5; 7 nucleotides agree with TRBD1. Trimming at V came to 5 bases and at J to 2 bases, leaving 9 bases not matched to a gene. CDR3 length: 16 residues. Germline V CDR1 and CDR2: LNHDA, SQIVND (reference sequence). Full variable domain (rest looked up from reference TRBV19 and TRBJ1-5): DGGITQSPKYLFRKEGQNVTLSCEQNLNHDAMYWYRQDPGQGLRLIYYSQIVNDFQKGDIAEGYSVSREKKESFPLTVTSAQKNPTAFYLCASSPETGSRNQPQHFGDGTRLSIL.

V usage is TRBV7-3 and J usage is TRBJ2-1; TRBD2 matches 16 bases. V was clipped by 1 base and J by 6 bases; unmatched bases: 9. CDR1 and CDR2 from the germline V gene are SGHTA and FQGTGA. The CDR3 has 19 residues. The CDR3 DNA follows: TGTGCCAGCAGCTTAAGACCGGGACTAGCGGGGGGGCAAATCAATGAGCAGTTCTTC. Encoded protein: CASSLRPGLAGGQINEQFF. The full variable domain, with the rest looked up from reference TRBV7-3 and TRBJ2-1, is GAGVSQTPSNKVTEKGKYVELRCDPISGHTALYWYRQSLGQGPEFLIYFQGTGAADDSGLPNDRFFAVRPEGSVSTLKIQRTERGDSAVYLCASSLRPGLAGGQINEQFFGPGTRLTVL.

This clone appeared a few times. The J gene is TRBJ2-1, the V gene TRBV19, with 7 bases identical to TRBD2. V shed 6 bases and J 10 bases; nucleotides not matched to a gene: 12. The CDR3 totals 14 residues. Germline V CDR1 and CDR2: LNHDA, SQIVND (reference sequence). The CDR3 spells CASRGWEGLREQFF. The CDR3 region has the DNA TGTGCCAGTAGGGGGTGGGAGGGCCTCCGAGAGCAGTTCTTC. Full variable domain (missing parts from reference TRBV19 and TRBJ2-1): DGGITQSPKYLFRKEGQNVTLSCEQNLNHDAMYWYRQDPGQGLRLIYYSQIVNDFQKGDIAEGYSVSREKKESFPLTVTSAQKNPTAFYLCASRGWEGLREQFFGPGTRLTVL.

The V call is TRBV27, the J call TRBJ1-5; D perhaps matches TRBD1 (6 bases). The CDR3 sequence is 15 residues long. Germline CDR1 MNHEY, CDR2 SMNVEV (reference sequence). Trimming removed 8 bases from V and 1 base from J, with 15 bases in between. CDR3 in amino acids: CASGLGTRSNQPQHF. The CDR3 nucleotides are TGTGCCAGCGGCCTCGGGACAAGGAGCAATCAGCCCCAGCATTTT.

The chain employs TRBV5-1 and TRBJ2-5, with 10 bases matching TRBD2. V gave up 7 bases and J gave up 2 bases; unmatched junction bases: 5. The CDR3 runs 14 residues. Germline CDR1 reads SGHRS; CDR2 reads YFSETQ. The chain's CDR3 is CASGRAGGQETQYF. The CDR3 DNA sequence: TGCGCCAGCGGCCGAGCGGGGGGGCAAGAGACCCAGTACTTC.

The chain recombines TRBV7-8 with TRBJ1-2; 8 bases are shared with TRBD1. Trimming at V came to 4 bases and at J to 6 bases, leaving 4 bases not matched to a gene. The CDR3 has 13 amino acids. Germline values: CDR1 SGHVS, CDR2 FQNEAQ. CDR3 loop: CASSSRTGNGYTF. For the CDR3, the DNA is TGTGCCAGCAGCTCGAGGACAGGGAATGGCTACACCTTC.

This chain's CDR3 is CATGQLSGANVLTF. Written as DNA, the CDR3 is TGTGCCACGGGACAGCTATCTGGGGCCAACGTCCTGACTTTC. The chain carries TRBV2 and TRBJ2-6; 7 nucleotides match TRBD1. The CDR3 consists of 14 residues. Germline V gene sequence: CDR1 SNHLY, CDR2 FYNNEI. V lost 10 bases, J lost 1 base, and 4 bases stayed unmatched.

The chain uses TRBV6-1 and TRBJ1-1; D is uncertain. The CDR3 has 13 amino acids. V dropped 11 bases and J dropped 5 bases, with 18 bases sitting between them. The germline V gene has CDR1 MNHNS and CDR2 SASEGT. CDR3: CAAARVYDTEAFF. DNA for the CDR3: TGTGCCGCCGCTCGAGTCTATGATACTGAAGCTTTCTTT.

This rearrangement joins TRBV10-3 to TRBJ2-1, with 9 bases fitting TRBD2. In germline, CDR1 is ENHRY, CDR2 SYGVKD. V was clipped by 0 bases and J by 8 bases; unmatched bases: 8. This CDR3 is 16 amino acids long. The CDR3 nucleotides are TGTGCCATCAGTGAGTCTAGCGGGGGCGGTGGTGATGAGCAGTTCTTC. This encodes CAISESSGGGGDEQFF.

The V call is TRBV7-7, the J call TRBJ2-2, with a tentative D call TRBD1 (5 bases). The CDR3 runs to 16 residues. CDR1 is SSHAT and CDR2 is FNYEAQ in the germline V gene (reference sequence). V lost 1 base and J 6 bases, leaving 15 bases between the germline ends. CDR3 loop: CASSLETIGVAGELFF. The CDR3 region has the DNA TGTGCCAGCAGCTTAGAGACGATAGGGGTTGCCGGGGAGCTGTTTTTT.

The DNA for the CDR3 is TGTGCCAGCAGCCCATACTATAGGACTAGCGCGAATGAGCAGTTCTTC. Its protein is CASSPYYRTSANEQFF. This sequence joins TRBV7-2 and TRBJ2-1; 9 bases align to TRBD2. Losses at the gene ends were 5 bases for V and 7 bases for J; bases not matched to a gene: 12. Germline V lookup: CDR1 SGHTA, CDR2 FQGNSA. The CDR3 consists of 16 residues. Looking up the rest from reference TRBV7-2 and TRBJ2-1 gives the full variable domain: GAGVSQSPSNKVTEKGKDVELRCDPISGHTALYWYRQSLGQGLEFLIYFQGNSAPDKSGLPSDRFSAERTGGSVSTLTIQRTQQEDSAVYLCASSPYYRTSANEQFFGPGTRLTVL.

The chain couples TRBV19 to TRBJ1-5; a weak D match, TRBD1 (5 bases). The V end lost 1 base, the J end lost 2 bases, and 12 bases lay between the germline ends. The germline gives CDR1 LNHDA, CDR2 SQIVND (reference sequence). The CDR3 is made up of 16 amino acids. CDR3 in amino acids: CASSIGIRVGNQPQHF. CDR3 nucleotides: TGTGCCAGTAGTATAGGAATCAGGGTGGGCAATCAGCCCCAGCATTTT.

The chain combines TRBV7-9 with TRBJ2-2, with TRBD1 matching over 8 bases. This CDR3 is built from 15 residues. CDR1 is SEHNR, CDR2 FQNEAQ, per germline (reference sequence). J gave up 6 bases and V 5 bases, and 8 bases lay outside the gene matches. The DNA of the CDR3 is TGTGCCAGCAGCCCCGGGACAGGAATTCCCGGGGAGCTGTTTTTT. Residues: CASSPGTGIPGELFF.

V usage is TRBV5-4 and J usage is TRBJ1-1, with D perhaps matching TRBD1 (6 bases). The germline V gene encodes CDR1 SGHNT and CDR2 YYREEE (reference sequence). V was pared by 4 bases and J by 1 base, with 11 bases between. CDR3 length: 14 residues. CDR3 residues: CASSPRGGNTEAFF. CDR3 sequence (DNA): TGTGCCAGCAGCCCGAGGGGGGGGAACACTGAAGCTTTCTTT.

The chain carries TRBV29-1 and TRBJ1-2, with 8 nucleotides matching TRBD1. This CDR3 is built from 13 residues. Germline trimming cut 6 bases from V and 3 bases from J; bases unmatched to any gene: 6. The germline gives CDR1 SQVTM, CDR2 ANQGSEA. The CDR3 nucleotides read TGCAGCGTCGGCACAGGGGGAGACTATGGCTACACCTTC. This encodes CSVGTGGDYGYTF.

This CDR3 is CASSPTGLAGNNEQFF. CDR3 sequence (DNA): TGTGCCAGCAGCCCTACTGGACTAGCGGGGAACAATGAGCAGTTCTTC. The V gene is TRBV11-2, the J gene TRBJ2-1, with 12 bases fitting TRBD2. The length of the CDR3 is 16 residues. Germline trimming cut 5 bases from V and 5 bases from J; bases unmatched to any gene: 7. Germline V gene sequence: CDR1 SGHAT, CDR2 FQNNGV.

The table lists this clone with a few counts. The genes are TRBV2 and TRBJ1-1; unclear D gene. The V gene's germline CDR1 is SNHLY and CDR2 FYNNEI. Trimming shortened V by 6 bases and J by 1 base, and 12 bases separated the two germline ends. There are 14 residues in the CDR3. CDR3 residues: CASRAPLPNTEAFF. The CDR3 DNA reads TGTGCCAGCAGAGCCCCACTCCCGAACACTGAAGCTTTCTTT.

This rearrangement joins TRBV4-2 to TRBJ2-7; 8 bases match TRBD2. Looked up from germline, CDR1 is LGHNA and CDR2 is YNFKEQ. V gave up 0 bases and J gave up 2 bases; unmatched junction bases: 3. This CDR3 is 15 amino acids long. CDR3 sequence (DNA): TGTGCCAGCAGCCAAGAAAGGGGACTAGCCTACGAGCAGTACTTC. Amino acid sequence: CASSQERGLAYEQYF.

The J gene is TRBJ1-5, the V gene TRBV7-2; D gene unclear. Trimming removed 5 bases at V and 4 bases at J, with 9 bases between. The germline V gene has CDR1 SGHTA and CDR2 FQGNSA. The length of the CDR3 is 13 residues. CDR3 coding DNA: TGTGCCAGCAGCACCCACGGGAATCAGCCCCAGCATTTT. Amino acid sequence: CASSTHGNQPQHF.

The rearrangement links TRBV7-3 to TRBJ1-6, with TRBD1 matching 9 bases. The CDR3 covers 20 residues. Per germline, CDR1 SGHTA and CDR2 FQGTGA. V lost 3 bases, J lost 9 bases, and 21 bases stayed unmatched. As DNA, the CDR3 is TGTGCCAGCAGCTTCTACGGGGGGTCCCGGGACAGGGATTGGCCTTCACCCCTCCACTTT. This gives the protein CASSFYGGSRDRDWPSPLHF.

The gene calls are TRBV6-5 and TRBJ1-1; 8 nucleotides align to TRBD1. The germline V gene encodes CDR1 MNHEY and CDR2 SVGAGI. The junction had 11 bases not matched to a gene; V was cut back by 7 bases and J by 4 bases. CDR3 length: 15 residues. The CDR3 region has the DNA TGTGCCAGCACCCGAGGACAGGGAATGCGCACTGAAGCTTTCTTT. This gives the protein CASTRGQGMRTEAFF.

The chain combines TRBV29-1 with TRBJ2-7, with D perhaps TRBD2 (5 bases). Germline loops: CDR1 SQVTM, CDR2 ANQGSEA. The CDR3 has 13 residues. V was shortened by 3 bases and J by 1 base, with 10 bases between the two germline ends. CDR3 loop: CSVETGKSYEQYF. The CDR3 DNA sequence: TGCAGCGTTGAGACGGGGAAATCCTACGAGCAGTACTTC.

This chain connects TRBV30 to TRBJ2-7; D may be TRBD1 (6 bases). V lost 4 bases to trimming and J lost 5 bases, with 15 bases between them. The germline gives CDR1 GTSNPN, CDR2 SVGIG (reference sequence). This CDR3 comprises 13 residues. This chain's CDR3 is CAWKMPGVHEQYF. For the CDR3, the DNA is TGTGCCTGGAAGATGCCAGGGGTACACGAGCAGTACTTC.

This sequence joins TRBV25-1 and TRBJ1-2, with TRBD1 as a possible D gene (5 bases). V was clipped by 5 bases and J by 7 bases, with 20 bases between them. In germline, CDR1 is MGHDK, CDR2 SYGVNS. The CDR3 extends over 15 amino acids. CDR3 amino acids: CASSRTLGRVGGYTF. For the CDR3, the DNA is TGTGCCAGCAGTAGAACACTCGGCAGGGTTGGTGGCTACACCTTC.